This TCR beta chain was captured by sequencing in a study of T-cell memory formation after mild COVID-19. Whole-study context: TCR clusters were mostly confined to one donor each.

Germline loops: CDR1 DFQATT, CDR2 SNEGSKA (reference sequence). CDR3 size: 15 residues. Trimming removed 5 bases from V and 3 bases from J; junction bases left unmatched: 8. This clonotype has only a few counts. As yet, its antigen is unknown. Study observations and caveats: The second-wave clones peaking on day 37 were not confirmed as SARS-CoV-2-specific. Contracting clones from day 15 to 85 showed balanced CD4/CD8; later expanders favored CD4+. Shrinking CD4+ clones were chiefly CM and EM; CD8+ ones were chiefly EMRA.

TCRdb re-called the 5' RACE reads through MiXCR, storing one row per CDR3 protein. The repertoire has about 260,000 distinct CDR3 sequences, 7% to 10% of them found once; the top ten carry 20% to 25%. Sequencing was carried out using PBMCs or a T cell subset sorted from them (not recorded which). The gene calls are TRBV20-1 and TRBJ1-5; 9 positions match TRBD1. This TCR was recovered from a man between 18 and 29 years old who had mild COVID-19 (a few samples of this study predate the infection). Cell type and time point are not known. The CDR3 is CSAVQGAQANQPQHF. Written as DNA, the CDR3 is TGCAGTGCTGTACAGGGGGCGCAGGCCAATCAGCCCCAGCATTTT.